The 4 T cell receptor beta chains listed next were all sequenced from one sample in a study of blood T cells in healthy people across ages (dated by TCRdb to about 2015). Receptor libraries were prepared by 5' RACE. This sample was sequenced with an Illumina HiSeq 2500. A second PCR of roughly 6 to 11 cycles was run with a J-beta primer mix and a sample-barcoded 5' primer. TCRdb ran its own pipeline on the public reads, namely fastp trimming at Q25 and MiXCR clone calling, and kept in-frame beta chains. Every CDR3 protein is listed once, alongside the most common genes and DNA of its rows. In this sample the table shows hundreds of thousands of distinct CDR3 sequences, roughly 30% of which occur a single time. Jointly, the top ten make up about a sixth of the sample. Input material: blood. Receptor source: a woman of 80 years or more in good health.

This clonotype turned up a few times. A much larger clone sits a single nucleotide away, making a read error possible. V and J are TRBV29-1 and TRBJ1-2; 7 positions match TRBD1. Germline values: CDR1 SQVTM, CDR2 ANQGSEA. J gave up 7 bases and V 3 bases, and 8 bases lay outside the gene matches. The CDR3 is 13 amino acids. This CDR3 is CSVEKGAGGGYTF. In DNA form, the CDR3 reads TGCAGCGTTGAGAAGGGGGCAGGAGGTGGCTACACCTTC.

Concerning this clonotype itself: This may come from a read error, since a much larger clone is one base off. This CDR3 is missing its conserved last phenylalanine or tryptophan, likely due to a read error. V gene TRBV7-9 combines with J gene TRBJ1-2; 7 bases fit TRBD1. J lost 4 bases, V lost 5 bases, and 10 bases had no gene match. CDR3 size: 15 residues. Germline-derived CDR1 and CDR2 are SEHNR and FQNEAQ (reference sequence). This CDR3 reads CASSPRNQGGYGYTC. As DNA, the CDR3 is TGTGCCAGCAGCCCGCGAAATCAGGGGGGCTATGGCTACACCTGC.

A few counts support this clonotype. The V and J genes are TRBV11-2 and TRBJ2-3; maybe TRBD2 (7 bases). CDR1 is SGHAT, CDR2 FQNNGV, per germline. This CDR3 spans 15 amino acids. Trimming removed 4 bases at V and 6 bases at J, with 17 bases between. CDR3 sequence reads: CASSSPGKGGDTQYF. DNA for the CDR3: TGTGCCAGCAGCTCCCCTGGGAAGGGGGGGGATACGCAGTATTTT.

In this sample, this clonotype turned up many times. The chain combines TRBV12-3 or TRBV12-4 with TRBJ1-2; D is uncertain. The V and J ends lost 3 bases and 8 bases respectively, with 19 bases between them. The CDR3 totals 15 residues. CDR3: CASSLVGRILRGYTF. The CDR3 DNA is TGTGCCAGCAGTTTGGTCGGCAGGATCCTACGGGGCTACACCTTC.